This T cell receptor beta chain was profiled in a study of PD-L1 blockade in urothelial cancer. For the study at large: Dosed intravenously at 1,200 mg every 3 weeks, atezolizumab was initiated by patients around 2014. The researchers analyzed blood 3 weeks (second dose) and 6 weeks after treatment start.

The CDR3 loop spans 14 amino acids. The V and J ends lost 3 bases and 3 bases respectively, with 11 bases between them. Germline assignment: CDR1 MDHEN and CDR2 SYDVKM. The time point here: peripheral blood 6 weeks after treatment start. Locally advanced or metastatic urothelial carcinoma affected all patients. Synthetic TCR analog templates were spiked into each PCR. Generated by immunoSEQ multiplex PCR, the TCRdb table keeps only in-frame clones and is missing some. The repertoire holds roughly 120,000 clones, with around 89% as singletons. The rearrangement joins TRBV28 to TRBJ1-2; possibly TRBD1 for D (5 bases). The sequencing here drew on PBMCs, taken around atezolizumab (anti-PD-L1) treatment. The receptor was derived from a man in his 60s with urothelial cancer. Written as DNA, the CDR3 is TGTGCCAGCAGTTTTCAGGGATCTTACTATGGCTACACCTTC. This translates into CASSFQGSYYGYTF.